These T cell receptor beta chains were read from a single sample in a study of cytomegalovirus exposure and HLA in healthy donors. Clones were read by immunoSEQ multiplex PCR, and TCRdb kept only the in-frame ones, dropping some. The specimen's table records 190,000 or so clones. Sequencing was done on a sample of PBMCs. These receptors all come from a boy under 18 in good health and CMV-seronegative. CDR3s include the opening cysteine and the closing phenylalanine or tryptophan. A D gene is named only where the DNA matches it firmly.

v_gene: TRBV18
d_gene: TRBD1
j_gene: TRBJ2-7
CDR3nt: TGTGCCAGCTCACCTAGGGACAGGGGAAACGAGCAGTACTTC
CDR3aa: CASSPRDRGNEQYF

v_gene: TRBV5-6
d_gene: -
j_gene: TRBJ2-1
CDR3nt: TGTGCCAGCAGCATGGGGGCCACCTACTCCTACAGTGAGCAGTTCTTC
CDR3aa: CASSMGATYSYSEQFF

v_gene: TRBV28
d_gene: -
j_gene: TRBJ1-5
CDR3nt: TGTGCCAGCAGTGAAGCGGGACTTCGAAGAAAGGGTCAGCCCCAGCATTTT
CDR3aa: CASSEAGLRRKGQPQHF

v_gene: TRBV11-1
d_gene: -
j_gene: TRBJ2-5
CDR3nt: TGTGCCAGCAGCTCTCTTGGGGCAGCTGTAGAGACCCAGTACTTC
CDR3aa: CASSSLGAAVETQYF

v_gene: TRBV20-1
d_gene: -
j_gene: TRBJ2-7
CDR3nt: TGCAGTGCCCCAGATCATTACGAGCAGTACTTC
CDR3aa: CSAPDHYEQYF

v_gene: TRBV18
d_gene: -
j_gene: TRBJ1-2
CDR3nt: TGTGCCAGCTCACCACCGTATCCGAACTATGGCTACACCTTC
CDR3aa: CASSPPYPNYGYTF

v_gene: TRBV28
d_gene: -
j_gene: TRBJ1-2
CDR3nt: TGTGCCACAATTAACCAGGGAACATATGGCTACACCTTC
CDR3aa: CATINQGTYGYTF

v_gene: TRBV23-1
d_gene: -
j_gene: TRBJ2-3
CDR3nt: TGCGCCAGCAGTCAATCAAGACAGTGCACAGATACGCAGTATTTT
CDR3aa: CASSQSRQCTDTQYF

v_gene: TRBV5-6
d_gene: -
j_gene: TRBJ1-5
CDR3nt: TGTGCCAGCAGCTTGGCCGGGCGGGGGAATCAGCCCCAGCATTTT
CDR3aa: CASSLAGRGNQPQHF

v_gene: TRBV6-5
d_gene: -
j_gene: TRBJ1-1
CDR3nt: TGTGCCAGCAGTTACTCTGTCTCGACTCTGAACACTGAAGCTTTCTTT
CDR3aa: CASSYSVSTLNTEAFF

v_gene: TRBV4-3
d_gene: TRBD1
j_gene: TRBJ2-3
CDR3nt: TGCGCCAGCAGCCAAGGGACAGGGGCCGATACGCAGTATTTT
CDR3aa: CASSQGTGADTQYF

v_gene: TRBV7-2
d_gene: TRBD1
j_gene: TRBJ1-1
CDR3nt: TGTGCCAGCAGCTTCTGGACAGGGAACACTGAAGCTTTCTTT
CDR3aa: CASSFWTGNTEAFF

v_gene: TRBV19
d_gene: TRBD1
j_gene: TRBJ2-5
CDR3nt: TGTGCCACCAAAACTACAGGGGGCAAGGGGGAGACCCAGTACTTC
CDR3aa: CATKTTGGKGETQYF

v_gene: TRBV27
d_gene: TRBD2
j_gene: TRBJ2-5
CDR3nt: TGTGCCAGCAGTGACTTAGCGGGGGGTACGAAGACCCAGTACTTC
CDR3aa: CASSDLAGGTKTQYF

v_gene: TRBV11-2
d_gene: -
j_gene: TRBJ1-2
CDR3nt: TGTGCCAGCAGCTTAGAAGGGGAGGTGTTTTATGGCTACACCTTC
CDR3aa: CASSLEGEVFYGYTF

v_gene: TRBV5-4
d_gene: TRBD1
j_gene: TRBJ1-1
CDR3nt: TGTGCCAGCAGCTTGGGACAGGGTGCCGTCACTGAAGCTTTCTTT
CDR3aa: CASSLGQGAVTEAFF

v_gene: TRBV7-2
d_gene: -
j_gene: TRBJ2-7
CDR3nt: TGTGCCAGCAGCTTAGATGGCAGGGTGGAAGAGCAGTACTTC
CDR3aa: CASSLDGRVEEQYF

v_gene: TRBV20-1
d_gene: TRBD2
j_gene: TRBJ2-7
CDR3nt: TGCAGCGGTGGGGAGGGGTACGAGCAGTACTTC
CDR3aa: CSGGEGYEQYF

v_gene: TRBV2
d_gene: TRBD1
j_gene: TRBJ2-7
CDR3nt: TGTGCCAGTGCGACGACAGGGGCGGGGGAGCAGTACTTC
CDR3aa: CASATTGAGEQYF

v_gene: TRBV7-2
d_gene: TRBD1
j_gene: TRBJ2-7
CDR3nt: TGTGCCAGCAGCCGAGACAGGGGATTCTACGAGCAGTACTTC
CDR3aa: CASSRDRGFYEQYF

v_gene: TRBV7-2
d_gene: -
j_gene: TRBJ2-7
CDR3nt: TGTGCCAGCAGTCAGGACACTGTTCGGCAGTACTTC
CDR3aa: CASSQDTVRQYF

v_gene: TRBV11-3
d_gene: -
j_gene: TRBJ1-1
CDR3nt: TGTGCCAGCAGCTCTTGGAACACTGAAGCTTTCTTT
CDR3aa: CASSSWNTEAFF

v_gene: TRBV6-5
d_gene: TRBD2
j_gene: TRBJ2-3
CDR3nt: TGTGCCAGCAGTTACTTCGGGCGGGAGAGCACAGATACGCAGTATTTT
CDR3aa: CASSYFGRESTDTQYF

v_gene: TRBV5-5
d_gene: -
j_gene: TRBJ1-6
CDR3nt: TGTGCCAGCAGCTTGTGGACAAATAATAATTCACCCCTCCACTTT
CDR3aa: CASSLWTNNNSPLHF

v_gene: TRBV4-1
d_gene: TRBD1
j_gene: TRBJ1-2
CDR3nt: TGCGCCAGCAGCCAATTTCAGATGGGGGACAGCTTACTCTATGGCTACACCTTC
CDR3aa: CASSQFQMGDSLLYGYTF

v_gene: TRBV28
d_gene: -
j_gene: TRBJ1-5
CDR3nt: TGTGCCAGCAGTTTAGGTCTCGGTAGCAATCAGCCCCAGCATTTT
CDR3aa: CASSLGLGSNQPQHF

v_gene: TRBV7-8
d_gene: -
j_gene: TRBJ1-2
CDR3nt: TGTGCCAGCAGCCCCCGGACGGGAAACTATGGCTACACCTTC
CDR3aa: CASSPRTGNYGYTF

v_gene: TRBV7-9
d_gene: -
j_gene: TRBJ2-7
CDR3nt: TGTGCCAGCAGCTTATCAAGGGCGGGAACCTACGAGCAGTACTTC
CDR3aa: CASSLSRAGTYEQYF

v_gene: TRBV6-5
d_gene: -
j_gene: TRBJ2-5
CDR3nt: TGTGCCAGCAGGATTACTAGGGCAGAGACCCAGTACTTC
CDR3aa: CASRITRAETQYF

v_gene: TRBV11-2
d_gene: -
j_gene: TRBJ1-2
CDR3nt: TGTGCCAGCAGCCCGCAGGGAATTGACTACACCTTC
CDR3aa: CASSPQGIDYTF

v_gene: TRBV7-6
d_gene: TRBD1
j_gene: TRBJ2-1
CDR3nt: TGTGCCAGCAGCTTAGTACAGGGGTGGGATGAGCAGTTCTTC
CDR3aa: CASSLVQGWDEQFF

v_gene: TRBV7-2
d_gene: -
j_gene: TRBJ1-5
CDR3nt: TGTGCCAGCAGCTTTGGCGGTGGGGCCGGCAGGGGTAATCAGCCCCAGCATTTT
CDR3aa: CASSFGGGAGRGNQPQHF

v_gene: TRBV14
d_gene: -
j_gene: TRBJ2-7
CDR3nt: TGTGCCAGCAGCCAAGCACGGTTCTCCTACGAGCAGTACTTC
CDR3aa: CASSQARFSYEQYF

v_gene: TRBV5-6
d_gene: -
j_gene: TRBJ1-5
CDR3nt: TGTGCCAGCAGCTACCTCGGGGTTAGCAATCAGCCCCAGCATTTT
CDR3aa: CASSYLGVSNQPQHF

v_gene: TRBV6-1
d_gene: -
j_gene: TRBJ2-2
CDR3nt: TGTGCCAGCAGTGAAGTCTTAATGAGTACCGGGGAGCTGTTTTTT
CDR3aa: CASSEVLMSTGELFF

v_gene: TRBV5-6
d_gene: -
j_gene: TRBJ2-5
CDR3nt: TGTGCCAGCAGCTTGCTGGGGGGGACACCTCAAGAGACCCAGTACTTC
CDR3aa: CASSLLGGTPQETQYF

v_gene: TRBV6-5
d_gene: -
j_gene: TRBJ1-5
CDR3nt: TGTGCCAGCTCCGTCACAGCCGACAATCAGCCCCAGCATTTT
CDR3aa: CASSVTADNQPQHF

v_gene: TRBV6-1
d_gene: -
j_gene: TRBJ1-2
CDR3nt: TGTGCCAGCAGTGAAGGGAGCGCAGATAACTATGGCTACACCTTC
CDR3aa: CASSEGSADNYGYTF

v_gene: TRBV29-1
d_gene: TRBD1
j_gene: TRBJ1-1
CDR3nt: TGCAGCGTGGATAACAGGGGCACTGAAGCTTTCTTT
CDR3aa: CSVDNRGTEAFF

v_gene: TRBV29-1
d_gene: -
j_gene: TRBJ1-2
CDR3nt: TGCAGCGTAGAAGCTGGGACACCCTATGGCTACACCTTC
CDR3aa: CSVEAGTPYGYTF

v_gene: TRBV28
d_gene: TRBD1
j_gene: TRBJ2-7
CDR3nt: TGTGCCAGCAATGACAGGGGACGAGGTTCCTACGAGCAGTACTTC
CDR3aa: CASNDRGRGSYEQYF

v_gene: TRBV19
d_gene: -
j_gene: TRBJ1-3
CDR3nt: TGTGCCACCTCACCGGGACACCTAAACTCTGGAAACACCATATATTTT
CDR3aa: CATSPGHLNSGNTIYF

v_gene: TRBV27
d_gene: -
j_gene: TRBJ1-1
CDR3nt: TGTGCCAGCAGTTTAAGCGTCAGTTCCACTGAAGCTTTCTTT
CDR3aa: CASSLSVSSTEAFF